These T cell receptor beta chains were read from a single sample in a study of blood T cells in healthy people across ages. Via MiXCR, TCRdb re-called the 5' RACE reads, giving one row per CDR3 protein. This table has 1.5 million to 1.8 million distinct CDR3 sequences, roughly 43% appearing once. Source material: blood. These receptors all stem from a woman under 30 in good health. Both conserved end residues are part of each CDR3. The D gene is left open where the match is weak. Clone size appears in some rows only: once, few, many, or a class for an expanded clone.

D gene: -
clone size: -
V gene: TRBV6-6
J gene: TRBJ2-1
CDR3 DNA: TGTGCCAGCAGTCGCACCGTAGGCTCCTACAATGAGCAGTTCTTC
CDR3 protein: CASSRTVGSYNEQFF

D gene: -
clone size: few
V gene: TRBV5-1
J gene: TRBJ2-3
CDR3 DNA: TGCGCCAGCAGCTTGGTACCAGGGGTGGTCACAGATACGCAGTATTTT
CDR3 protein: CASSLVPGVVTDTQYF

D gene: -
clone size: few
V gene: TRBV4-2
J gene: TRBJ2-1
CDR3 DNA: TGTGCCAGCAGCCAAGATTCCGGACTCTCCTACAATGAGCAGTTCTTC
CDR3 protein: CASSQDSGLSYNEQFF

D gene: TRBD1
clone size: few
V gene: TRBV20-1
J gene: TRBJ1-2
CDR3 DNA: TGCAGTGCTTCAAGACCCGGGACAGCCTATGGCTACACCTTC
CDR3 protein: CSASRPGTAYGYTF

D gene: -
clone size: many
V gene: TRBV21-1
J gene: TRBJ2-7
CDR3 DNA: TGTGCCAGCAGCGTATACAGGGACAACGAGCAGTACTTC
CDR3 protein: CASSVYRDNEQYF

D gene: -
clone size: -
V gene: TRBV2
J gene: TRBJ2-1
CDR3 DNA: TGTGCCAGCAAGAAGGGAGCCCAGCAGACCTACAATGAGCAGTTCTTC
CDR3 protein: CASKKGAQQTYNEQFF

D gene: -
clone size: -
V gene: TRBV30
J gene: TRBJ1-5
CDR3 DNA: TGTGCCTGGAGTGTCCAGGGATGGCAGCCCCAGCATTTT
CDR3 protein: CAWSVQGWQPQHF

D gene: -
clone size: few
V gene: TRBV15
J gene: TRBJ1-4
CDR3 DNA: TGTGCCACCGCTGTACAGGGTCTTAATGAAAAACTGTTTTTT
CDR3 protein: CATAVQGLNEKLFF

D gene: -
clone size: few
V gene: TRBV6-1
J gene: TRBJ2-7
CDR3 DNA: TGTGCCAGCAGTGAAGTTAACTTCTACGAGCAGTACTTC
CDR3 protein: CASSEVNFYEQYF

D gene: -
clone size: few
V gene: TRBV2
J gene: TRBJ1-2
CDR3 DNA: TGTGCCAGCAGTGAAGGCAGCTTCTATGGCTACACCTTC
CDR3 protein: CASSEGSFYGYTF

D gene: TRBD1
clone size: many
V gene: TRBV7-8
J gene: TRBJ2-1
CDR3 DNA: TGTGCCAGCAGCTTAGCCGCTGCAGGGGGATACAATGAGCAGTTCTTC
CDR3 protein: CASSLAAAGGYNEQFF

D gene: TRBD1
clone size: -
V gene: TRBV16
J gene: TRBJ1-4
CDR3 DNA: TGTGCCAGCAGCCAATCGGGACAGGGCGCACCAAATGAAAAACTGTTTTTT
CDR3 protein: CASSQSGQGAPNEKLFF

D gene: -
clone size: few
V gene: TRBV13
J gene: TRBJ1-4
CDR3 DNA: TGTGCCAGCAGCTCGCCCCCACTTAATGAAAAACTGTTTTTT
CDR3 protein: CASSSPPLNEKLFF

D gene: -
clone size: -
V gene: TRBV5-1
J gene: TRBJ2-3
CDR3 DNA: TGCGCCAGCAGCCGGGACGGAGGAGTGACAGATACGCAGTATTTT
CDR3 protein: CASSRDGGVTDTQYF

D gene: -
clone size: -
V gene: TRBV12-3/TRBV12-4
J gene: TRBJ1-5
CDR3 DNA: TGTGCCAGCAGTTTCGGGACGAAACAGCCCCAGCATTTT
CDR3 protein: CASSFGTKQPQHF

D gene: -
clone size: few
V gene: TRBV29-1
J gene: TRBJ2-1
CDR3 DNA: TGCAGCGTTATGGGGCTAGGTTACAATGAGCAGTTCTTC
CDR3 protein: CSVMGLGYNEQFF

D gene: TRBD2
clone size: few
V gene: TRBV4-3
J gene: TRBJ2-1
CDR3 DNA: TGCGCCAGCAGCCGACTAGCGGGCCTCAGGAATTACAATGAGCAGTTCTTC
CDR3 protein: CASSRLAGLRNYNEQFF

D gene: -
clone size: -
V gene: TRBV11-1
J gene: TRBJ2-3
CDR3 DNA: TGTACCAGCCGTGCCAGCACAGATACGCAGTATTTT
CDR3 protein: CTSRASTDTQYF

D gene: TRBD2
clone size: -
V gene: TRBV20-1
J gene: TRBJ2-7
CDR3 DNA: TGCAGTGCTAGTAAGGGAGGGCTTGGAGATGAGCAGTACTTC
CDR3 protein: CSASKGGLGDEQYF

D gene: TRBD2
clone size: -
V gene: TRBV18
J gene: TRBJ2-7
CDR3 DNA: TGTGCCAGCTCGTCCGGGGGGGGGAGCGAGCAGTACTTC
CDR3 protein: CASSSGGGSEQYF

D gene: -
clone size: -
V gene: TRBV20-1
J gene: TRBJ1-4
CDR3 DNA: TGCAGTGCTAGAGATCGGGTGACGGGGGCGCGGGAAAAACTGTTTTTT
CDR3 protein: CSARDRVTGAREKLFF

D gene: -
clone size: -
V gene: TRBV6-2/TRBV6-3
J gene: TRBJ1-1
CDR3 DNA: TGTGCCAGCAGTTACCCGCCTTGGGGGGGCCCTCGAAAAGGCACTGAAGCTTTCTTT
CDR3 protein: CASSYPPWGGPRKGTEAFF

D gene: -
clone size: -
V gene: TRBV6-2/TRBV6-3
J gene: TRBJ2-1
CDR3 DNA: TGTGCCAGCAGTACCGAGACCGAGCAGTTCTTC
CDR3 protein: CASSTETEQFF

D gene: -
clone size: few
V gene: TRBV6-5
J gene: TRBJ2-1
CDR3 DNA: TGTGCCAGCAGTTACCGGAGCGCCGAATACAATGAGCAGTTCTTC
CDR3 protein: CASSYRSAEYNEQFF

D gene: -
clone size: -
V gene: TRBV4-1
J gene: TRBJ1-2
CDR3 DNA: TGCGCCAGCAGCCTAGTAGACTATGCCTACACCTTC
CDR3 protein: CASSLVDYAYTF

D gene: -
clone size: -
V gene: TRBV29-1
J gene: TRBJ1-4
CDR3 DNA: TGCAGCGTTGAAGTGTGGGGAGGCGGTAAAAAACTGTTTTTT
CDR3 protein: CSVEVWGGGKKLFF

D gene: TRBD1
clone size: few
V gene: TRBV25-1
J gene: TRBJ1-4
CDR3 DNA: TGTGCCAGCAGTGAGACGCTTCGGACAGGGGATGGAAAACTGTTTTTT
CDR3 protein: CASSETLRTGDGKLFF

D gene: -
clone size: -
V gene: TRBV3-1
J gene: TRBJ2-1
CDR3 DNA: TGTGCCAGCAGCTCCGTGGGTGATCAGTTCTTC
CDR3 protein: CASSSVGDQFF

D gene: -
clone size: -
V gene: TRBV24-1
J gene: TRBJ2-1
CDR3 DNA: TGTGCCACCAGTGACCAGACTAGCTCCTACAATGAGCAGTTCTTC
CDR3 protein: CATSDQTSSYNEQFF

D gene: -
clone size: -
V gene: TRBV12-3/TRBV12-4
J gene: TRBJ1-2
CDR3 DNA: TGTGCCAGCAGTTTGGACCCTACCCGGAGCTACACCTTC
CDR3 protein: CASSLDPTRSYTF

D gene: -
clone size: once
V gene: TRBV6-5
J gene: TRBJ1-2
CDR3 DNA: TGTGCCAGCAGAGGACAGTCCGTTAAGGGCTACACCTTC
CDR3 protein: CASRGQSVKGYTF

D gene: TRBD1
clone size: -
V gene: TRBV12-3/TRBV12-4
J gene: TRBJ2-3
CDR3 DNA: TGTGCCAGCAGTACCCAGACAGGGCTTAGCACAGATACGCAGTATTTT
CDR3 protein: CASSTQTGLSTDTQYF

D gene: TRBD1
clone size: few
V gene: TRBV3-1
J gene: TRBJ1-2
CDR3 DNA: TGTGCCAGCACCGTGACAGGGGCCGGCTATGGCTACACCTTC
CDR3 protein: CASTVTGAGYGYTF

D gene: TRBD1
clone size: -
V gene: TRBV7-2
J gene: TRBJ1-1
CDR3 DNA: TGTGCCAGCAGCCCAGGGGGGATCATGAACACTGAAGCTTTCTTT
CDR3 protein: CASSPGGIMNTEAFF

D gene: TRBD2
clone size: -
V gene: TRBV6-6
J gene: TRBJ2-2
CDR3 DNA: TGTGCCAGCATCACCCTAAGCGGGAGTCCCGGGGAGCTGTTTTTT
CDR3 protein: CASITLSGSPGELFF

D gene: TRBD1
clone size: -
V gene: TRBV2
J gene: TRBJ2-3
CDR3 DNA: TGTGCCAGCGGACAGGACGTAGATACGCAGTATTTT
CDR3 protein: CASGQDVDTQYF

D gene: -
clone size: -
V gene: TRBV20-1
J gene: TRBJ2-1
CDR3 DNA: TGCAGTGCTAGTTCCGACACATACAATGAGCAGTTCTTC
CDR3 protein: CSASSDTYNEQFF

D gene: -
clone size: -
V gene: TRBV5-1
J gene: TRBJ1-1
CDR3 DNA: TGCGCCAGCAGCTTGAAACGGGACACTGAAGCTTTCTTT
CDR3 protein: CASSLKRDTEAFF

D gene: -
clone size: -
V gene: TRBV20-1
J gene: TRBJ2-4
CDR3 DNA: TGCAGTGCTAGCCCCCCGCCAGCGCGAAACATTCAGTACTTC
CDR3 protein: CSASPPPARNIQYF

D gene: TRBD1
clone size: few
V gene: TRBV24-1
J gene: TRBJ1-5
CDR3 DNA: TGTGCCACCAGTGACGCGGACAGGGATAATAGCAATCAGCCCCAGCATTTT
CDR3 protein: CATSDADRDNSNQPQHF

D gene: -
clone size: -
V gene: TRBV11-2
J gene: TRBJ2-5
CDR3 DNA: TGTGCCAGCAGCTCACTAAGGGGAAAGGGAGAGACCCAGTACTTC
CDR3 protein: CASSSLRGKGETQYF

D gene: -
clone size: -
V gene: TRBV24-1
J gene: TRBJ1-6
CDR3 DNA: TGTGCCACCAGTCGGGACCGTTATTCACCCCTCCACTTT
CDR3 protein: CATSRDRYSPLHF

D gene: -
clone size: few
V gene: TRBV20-1
J gene: TRBJ2-4
CDR3 DNA: TGCAGTGCCGGGAATCGGGGAGACATTCAGTACTTC
CDR3 protein: CSAGNRGDIQYF

D gene: -
clone size: -
V gene: TRBV21-1
J gene: TRBJ2-7
CDR3 DNA: TGTGCCAGCAGCCCCCACGGCAAGGAGCGGTACGAGCAGTACTTC
CDR3 protein: CASSPHGKERYEQYF

D gene: -
clone size: few
V gene: TRBV12-5
J gene: TRBJ2-7
CDR3 DNA: TGTGCTAGTGGTCTTGGACACCCCTACGAGCAGTACTTC
CDR3 protein: CASGLGHPYEQYF

D gene: TRBD1
clone size: -
V gene: TRBV5-6
J gene: TRBJ2-5
CDR3 DNA: TGTGCCAGCAGTGGGACAGGGGCTTCAGAGACCCAGTACTTC
CDR3 protein: CASSGTGASETQYF

D gene: TRBD2
clone size: few
V gene: TRBV5-1
J gene: TRBJ2-7
CDR3 DNA: TGCGCCAGCAGGGGAATTGGGACTAGCCCCTACGAGCAGTACTTC
CDR3 protein: CASRGIGTSPYEQYF

D gene: -
clone size: -
V gene: TRBV18
J gene: TRBJ2-7
CDR3 DNA: TGTGCCAGCTCACCACAGGGAATTAGGTCCTACGAGCAGTACTTC
CDR3 protein: CASSPQGIRSYEQYF

D gene: -
clone size: -
V gene: TRBV12-3/TRBV12-4
J gene: TRBJ1-1
CDR3 DNA: TGTGCCAGCAGTACCCAATGGGGTGACACTGAAGCTTTCTTT
CDR3 protein: CASSTQWGDTEAFF

D gene: -
clone size: many
V gene: TRBV7-2
J gene: TRBJ2-7
CDR3 DNA: TGTGCCAGCAGCGCATACTACGAGCAGTACTTC
CDR3 protein: CASSAYYEQYF

D gene: -
clone size: -
V gene: TRBV20-1
J gene: TRBJ1-5
CDR3 DNA: TGCAGTGCTAGTGTGGGATATAATTCCCATCAGCCCCAGCATTTT
CDR3 protein: CSASVGYNSHQPQHF

D gene: -
clone size: -
V gene: TRBV20-1
J gene: TRBJ2-7
CDR3 DNA: TGCAGTGCTAGAGATGGGCGGCCCCCCCACGAGCAGTACTTC
CDR3 protein: CSARDGRPPHEQYF

D gene: TRBD1
clone size: few
V gene: TRBV7-2
J gene: TRBJ1-2
CDR3 DNA: TGTGCCAGCAGCTTAGGTGGAGTACAGGGGGCAGGTGGCTACACCTTC
CDR3 protein: CASSLGGVQGAGGYTF